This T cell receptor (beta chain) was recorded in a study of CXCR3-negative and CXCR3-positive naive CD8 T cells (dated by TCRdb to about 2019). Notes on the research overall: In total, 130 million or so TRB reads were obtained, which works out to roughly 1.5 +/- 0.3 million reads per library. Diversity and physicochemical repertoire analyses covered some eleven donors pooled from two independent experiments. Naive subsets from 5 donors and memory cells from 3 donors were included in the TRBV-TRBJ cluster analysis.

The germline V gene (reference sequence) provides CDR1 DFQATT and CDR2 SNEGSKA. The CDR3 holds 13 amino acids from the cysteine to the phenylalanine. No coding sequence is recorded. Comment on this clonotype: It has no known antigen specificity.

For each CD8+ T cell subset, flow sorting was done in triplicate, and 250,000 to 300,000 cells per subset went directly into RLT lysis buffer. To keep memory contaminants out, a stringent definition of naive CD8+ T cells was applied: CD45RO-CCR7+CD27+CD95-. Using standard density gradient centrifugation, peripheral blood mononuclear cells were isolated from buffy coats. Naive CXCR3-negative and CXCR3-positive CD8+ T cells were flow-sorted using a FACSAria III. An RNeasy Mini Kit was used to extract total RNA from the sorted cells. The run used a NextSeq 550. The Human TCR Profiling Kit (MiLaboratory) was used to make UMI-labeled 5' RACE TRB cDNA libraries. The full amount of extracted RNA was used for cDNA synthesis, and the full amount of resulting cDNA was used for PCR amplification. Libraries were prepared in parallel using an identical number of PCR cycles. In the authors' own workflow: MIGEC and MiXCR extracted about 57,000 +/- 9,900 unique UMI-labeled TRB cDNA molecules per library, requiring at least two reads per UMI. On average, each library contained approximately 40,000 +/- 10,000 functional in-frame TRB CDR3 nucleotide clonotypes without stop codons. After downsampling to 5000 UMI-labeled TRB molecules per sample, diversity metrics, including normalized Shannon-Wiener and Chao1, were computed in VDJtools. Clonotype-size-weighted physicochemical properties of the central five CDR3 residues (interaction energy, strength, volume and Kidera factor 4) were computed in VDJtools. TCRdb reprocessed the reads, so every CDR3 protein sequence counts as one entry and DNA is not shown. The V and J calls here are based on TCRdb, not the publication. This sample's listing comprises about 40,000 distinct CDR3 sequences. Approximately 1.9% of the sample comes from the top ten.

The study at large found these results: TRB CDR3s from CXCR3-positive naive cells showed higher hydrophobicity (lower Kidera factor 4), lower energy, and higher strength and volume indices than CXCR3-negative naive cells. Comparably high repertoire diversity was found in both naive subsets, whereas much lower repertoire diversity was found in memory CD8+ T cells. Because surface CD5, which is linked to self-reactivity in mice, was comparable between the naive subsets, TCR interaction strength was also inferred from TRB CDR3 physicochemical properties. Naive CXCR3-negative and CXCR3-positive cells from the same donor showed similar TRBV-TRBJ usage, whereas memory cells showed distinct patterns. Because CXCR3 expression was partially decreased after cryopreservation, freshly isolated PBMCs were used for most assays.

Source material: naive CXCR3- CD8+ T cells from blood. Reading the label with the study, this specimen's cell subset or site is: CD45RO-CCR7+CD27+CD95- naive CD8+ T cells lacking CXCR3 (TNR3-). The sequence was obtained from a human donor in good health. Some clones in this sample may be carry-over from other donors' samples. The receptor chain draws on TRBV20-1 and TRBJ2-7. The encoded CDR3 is CSARDVARYEQYF.